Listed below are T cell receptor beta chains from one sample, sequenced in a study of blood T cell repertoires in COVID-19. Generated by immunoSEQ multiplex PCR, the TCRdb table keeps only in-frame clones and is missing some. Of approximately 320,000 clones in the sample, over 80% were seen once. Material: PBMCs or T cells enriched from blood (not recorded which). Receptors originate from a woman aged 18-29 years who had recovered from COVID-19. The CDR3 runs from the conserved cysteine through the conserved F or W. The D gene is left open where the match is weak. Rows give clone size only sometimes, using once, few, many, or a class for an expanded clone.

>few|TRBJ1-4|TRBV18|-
CASSPTPQGTGEKLFF
TGTGCCAGCTCACCAACCCCTCAGGGGACGGGGGAAAAACTGTTTTTT
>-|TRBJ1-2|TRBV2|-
CASSGGYGAGNYGYTF
TGTGCCAGCAGCGGGGGGTATGGGGCGGGTAACTATGGCTACACCTTC
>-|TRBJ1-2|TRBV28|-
CASSFSGFDYGYTF
TGTGCCAGCAGTTTCTCAGGGTTTGACTATGGCTACACCTTC
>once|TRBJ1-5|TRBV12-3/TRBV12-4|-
CASGALNQPQHF
TGTGCCAGTGGGGCCCTGAATCAGCCCCAGCATTTT
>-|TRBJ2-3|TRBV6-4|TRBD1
CASSPGQVHTDTQYF
TGTGCCAGCAGTCCGGGACAGGTTCACACAGATACGCAGTATTTT
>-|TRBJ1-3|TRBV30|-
CAYLPGAGNTIYF
TGTGCCTACCTTCCGGGAGCTGGAAACACCATATATTTT
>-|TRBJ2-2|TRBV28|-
CASSFRDRKLYTGELFF
TGTGCCAGCAGTTTTCGCGACAGGAAACTTTACACCGGGGAGCTGTTTTTT
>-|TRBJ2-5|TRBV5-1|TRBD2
CASSLPGGNQETQYF
TGCGCCAGCAGCTTGCCGGGAGGAAACCAAGAGACCCAGTACTTC
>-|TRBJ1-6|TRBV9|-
CASSVGAPLGNSPLHF
TGTGCCAGCAGCGTAGGGGCACCCCTCGGTAATTCACCCCTCCACTTT
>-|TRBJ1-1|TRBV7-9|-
CASSLGGLGTEAFF
TGTGCCAGCAGCTTAGGAGGGTTAGGCACTGAAGCTTTCTTT
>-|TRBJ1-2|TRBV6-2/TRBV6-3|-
CASSGTHHYGYTF
TGTGCCAGCAGCGGGACTCATCACTATGGCTACACCTTC
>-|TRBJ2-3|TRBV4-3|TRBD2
CASSQAQASGGITDTQYF
TGCGCCAGCAGCCAAGCTCAAGCTAGCGGGGGAATCACAGATACGCAGTATTTT
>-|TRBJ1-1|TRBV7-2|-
CASSRNARGVTEAFF
TGTGCCAGCAGCCGGAATGCTAGGGGTGTAACTGAAGCTTTCTTT
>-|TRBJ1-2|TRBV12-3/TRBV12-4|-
CASSLRETGYTF
TGTGCCAGCAGTCTGAGGGAGACTGGCTACACCTTC
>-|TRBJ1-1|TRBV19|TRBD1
CASSNRGRGNTEAFF
TGTGCCAGTAGTAACAGGGGTAGAGGGAACACTGAAGCTTTCTTT
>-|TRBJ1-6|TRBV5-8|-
CASSKRGGNSPLHF
TGTGCCAGCAGCAAAAGGGGGGGAAATTCACCCCTCCACTTT
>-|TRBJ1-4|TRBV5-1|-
CASSTDSGGEKLFF
TGCGCCAGCAGCACGGACAGTGGAGGTGAAAAACTGTTTTTT
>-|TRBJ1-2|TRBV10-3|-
CAISESGQGSPDYGYTF
TGTGCCATCAGTGAGTCCGGGCAGGGAAGCCCTGACTATGGCTACACCTTC
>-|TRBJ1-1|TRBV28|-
CASSLAGRYTEAFF
TGTGCCAGCAGTTTGGCAGGGAGGTACACTGAAGCTTTCTTT
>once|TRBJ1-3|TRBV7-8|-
CASSSLREAGNTIYF
TGTGCCAGCAGCTCCTTGAGGGAGGCTGGAAACACCATATATTTT
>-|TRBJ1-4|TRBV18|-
CASSPSGATNEKLFF
TGTGCCAGCTCTCCTTCGGGAGCAACTAATGAAAAACTGTTTTTT
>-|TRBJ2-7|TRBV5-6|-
CASSLEGRVSYEQYF
TGTGCCAGCAGCTTGGAAGGCAGGGTCTCCTACGAGCAGTACTTC
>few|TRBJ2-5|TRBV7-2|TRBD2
CASSLMAAGIQETQYF
TGTGCCAGCAGCCTCATGGCAGCGGGGATCCAAGAGACCCAGTACTTC
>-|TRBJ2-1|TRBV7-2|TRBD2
CASSSDTGGIYNEQFF
TGTGCCAGCAGCTCGGACACGGGAGGTATATACAATGAGCAGTTCTTC
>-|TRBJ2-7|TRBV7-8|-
CASSRDRAGNEQYF
TGTGCCAGCAGCCGAGACAGAGCCGGGAACGAGCAGTACTTC
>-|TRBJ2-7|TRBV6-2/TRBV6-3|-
CASSNQGYEQYF
TGTGCCAGCAGCAACCAGGGCTACGAGCAGTACTTC
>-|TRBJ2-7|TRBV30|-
CAWNEAKIFGAYEQYF
TGTGCCTGGAATGAGGCAAAGATTTTCGGGGCCTACGAGCAGTACTTC
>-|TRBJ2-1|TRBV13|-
CASSAGAPTLSSYNEQFF
TGTGCCAGCTCGGCGGGGGCCCCGACTTTAAGCTCCTACAATGAGCAGTTCTTC
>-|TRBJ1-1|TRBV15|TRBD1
CATSRDRGGNTEAFF
TGTGCCACCAGCAGAGATCGAGGGGGCAACACTGAAGCTTTCTTT
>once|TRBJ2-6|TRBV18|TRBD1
CASSPTGKGSGANVLTF
TGTGCCAGCTCACCGACAGGGAAGGGTTCTGGGGCCAACGTCCTGACTTTC